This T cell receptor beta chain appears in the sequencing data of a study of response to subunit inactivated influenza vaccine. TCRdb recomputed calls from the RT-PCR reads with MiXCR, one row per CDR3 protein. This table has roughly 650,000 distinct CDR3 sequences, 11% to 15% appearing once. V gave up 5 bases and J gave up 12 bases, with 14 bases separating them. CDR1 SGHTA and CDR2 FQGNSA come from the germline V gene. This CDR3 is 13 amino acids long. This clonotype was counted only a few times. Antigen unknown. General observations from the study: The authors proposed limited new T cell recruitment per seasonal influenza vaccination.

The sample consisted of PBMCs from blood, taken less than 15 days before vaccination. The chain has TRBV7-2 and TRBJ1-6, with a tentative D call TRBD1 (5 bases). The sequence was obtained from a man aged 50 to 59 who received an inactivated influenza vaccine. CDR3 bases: TGTGCCAGCAGCCATGGGGACGGATTACCCCTCCACTTT. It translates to CASSHGDGLPLHF.